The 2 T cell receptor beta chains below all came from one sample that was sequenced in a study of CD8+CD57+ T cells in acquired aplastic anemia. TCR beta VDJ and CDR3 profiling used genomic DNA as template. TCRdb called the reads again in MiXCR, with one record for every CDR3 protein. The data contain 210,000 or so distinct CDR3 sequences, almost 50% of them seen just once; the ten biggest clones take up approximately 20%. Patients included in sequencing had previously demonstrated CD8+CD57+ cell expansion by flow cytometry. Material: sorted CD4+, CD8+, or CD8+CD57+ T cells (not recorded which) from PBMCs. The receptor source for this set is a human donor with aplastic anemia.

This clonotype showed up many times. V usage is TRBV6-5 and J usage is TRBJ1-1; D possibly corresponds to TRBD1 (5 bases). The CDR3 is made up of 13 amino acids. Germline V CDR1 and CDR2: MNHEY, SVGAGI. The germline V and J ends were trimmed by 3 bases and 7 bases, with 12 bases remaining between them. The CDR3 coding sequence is TGTGCCAGCAGTTATAGGGACGGGGATGAAGCTTTCTTT. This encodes CASSYRDGDEAFF.

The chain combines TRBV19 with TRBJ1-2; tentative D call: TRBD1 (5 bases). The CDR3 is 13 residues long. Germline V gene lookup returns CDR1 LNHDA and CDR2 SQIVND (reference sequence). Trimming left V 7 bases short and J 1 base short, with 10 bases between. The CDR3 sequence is CASTSDSNYGYTF. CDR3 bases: TGTGCCAGTACCTCTGACAGTAACTATGGCTACACCTTC.